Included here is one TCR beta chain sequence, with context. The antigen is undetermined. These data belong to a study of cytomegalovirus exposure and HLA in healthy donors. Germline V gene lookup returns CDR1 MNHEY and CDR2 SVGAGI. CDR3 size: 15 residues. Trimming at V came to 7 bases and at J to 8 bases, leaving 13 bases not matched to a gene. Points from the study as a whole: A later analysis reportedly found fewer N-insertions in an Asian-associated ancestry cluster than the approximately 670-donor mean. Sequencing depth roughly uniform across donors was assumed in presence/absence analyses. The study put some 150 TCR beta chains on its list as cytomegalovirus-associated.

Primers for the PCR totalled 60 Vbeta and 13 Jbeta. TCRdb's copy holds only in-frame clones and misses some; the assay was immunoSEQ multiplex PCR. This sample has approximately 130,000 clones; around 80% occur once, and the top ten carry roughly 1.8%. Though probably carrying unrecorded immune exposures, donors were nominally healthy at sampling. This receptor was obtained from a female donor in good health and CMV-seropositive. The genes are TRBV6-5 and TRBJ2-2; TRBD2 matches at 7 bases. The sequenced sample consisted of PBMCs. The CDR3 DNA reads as TGTGCCAGCACCCGGACTAGTTTCGCGTGGGGGGAGCTGTTTTTT. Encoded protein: CASTRTSFAWGELFF.